This paragraph covers one T cell receptor beta chain sequence. Generated by immunoSEQ multiplex PCR, the TCRdb table keeps only in-frame clones and is missing some. This table holds fewer than 90,000 clones, 93% found once. The V segment lost 3 bases and the J segment 7 bases; nucleotides outside the gene matches: 3. The germline CDR1 and CDR2 sequences are GTSNPN and SVGIG (reference sequence). This CDR3 is built from 14 residues. This entry is derived from a study of technical replicates of blood from several donors. This TCR was sampled from a human donor in good health. This sequence joins TRBV30 and TRBJ1-6; 10 nucleotides line up with TRBD1. The sequenced sample was T cells isolated from PBMCs. The CDR3 loop is CAWRPGQGNSPLHF. As DNA, the CDR3 is TGTGCCTGGAGACCGGGACAGGGGAATTCACCCCTCCACTTT.